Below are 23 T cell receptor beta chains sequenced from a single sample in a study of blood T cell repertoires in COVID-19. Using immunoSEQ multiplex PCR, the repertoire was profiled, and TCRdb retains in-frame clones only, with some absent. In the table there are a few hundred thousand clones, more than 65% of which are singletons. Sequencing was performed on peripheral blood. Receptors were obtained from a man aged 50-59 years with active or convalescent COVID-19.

CDR3 sequence (DNA): TGCGCCAGCAGCTTCGCAGGATTAGGAAACACCATATATTTT. Protein: CASSFAGLGNTIYF. The chain is built from TRBV5-1 and TRBJ1-3; no clear D. CDR1 and CDR2 (germline): SGHRS, YFSETQ. The CDR3 sequence is 14 residues long. V was clipped by 2 bases and J by 4 bases, with 10 bases between them.

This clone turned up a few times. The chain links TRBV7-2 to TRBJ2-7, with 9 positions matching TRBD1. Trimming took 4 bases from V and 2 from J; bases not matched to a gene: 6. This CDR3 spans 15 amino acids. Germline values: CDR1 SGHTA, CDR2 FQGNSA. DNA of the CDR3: TGTGCCAGCAGCTCGACCGGGACAGGGACCTACGAGCAGTACTTC. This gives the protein CASSSTGTGTYEQYF.

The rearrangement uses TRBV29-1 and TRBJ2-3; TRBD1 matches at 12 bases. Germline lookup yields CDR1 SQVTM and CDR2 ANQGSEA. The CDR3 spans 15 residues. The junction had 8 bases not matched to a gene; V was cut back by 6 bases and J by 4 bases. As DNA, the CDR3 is TGCAGCGTCGTTCGGGGACAGGGGGCCTCAGATACGCAGTATTTT. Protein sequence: CSVVRGQGASDTQYF.

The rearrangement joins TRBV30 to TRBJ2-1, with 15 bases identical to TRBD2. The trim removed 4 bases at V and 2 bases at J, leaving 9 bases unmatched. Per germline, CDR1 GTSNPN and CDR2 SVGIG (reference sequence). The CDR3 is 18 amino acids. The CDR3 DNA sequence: TGTGCCTGGAAAGGACTAGCGGGAGGGAAGGGAACCTACAATGAGCAGTTCTTC. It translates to CAWKGLAGGKGTYNEQFF. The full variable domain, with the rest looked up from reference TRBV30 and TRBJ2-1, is SQTIHQWPATLVQPVGSPLSLECTVEGTSNPNLYWYRQAAGRGLQLLFYSVGIGQISSEVPQNLSASRPQDRQFILSSKKLLLSDSGFYLCAWKGLAGGKGTYNEQFFGPGTRLTVL.

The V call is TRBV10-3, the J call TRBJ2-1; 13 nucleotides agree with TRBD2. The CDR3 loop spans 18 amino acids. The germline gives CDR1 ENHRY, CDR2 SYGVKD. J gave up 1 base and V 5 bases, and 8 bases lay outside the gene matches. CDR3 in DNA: TGTGCCATCAGTTCCGGGACTAGCGGGGAACGGTCCTACAATGAGCAGTTCTTC. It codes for CAISSGTSGERSYNEQFF.

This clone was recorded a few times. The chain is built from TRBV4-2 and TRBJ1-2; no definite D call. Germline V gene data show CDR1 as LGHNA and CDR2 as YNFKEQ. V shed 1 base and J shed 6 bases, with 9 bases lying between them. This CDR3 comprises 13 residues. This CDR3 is CASSQGPRDGYTF. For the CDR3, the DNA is TGTGCCAGCAGCCAAGGACCGAGGGATGGCTACACCTTC.

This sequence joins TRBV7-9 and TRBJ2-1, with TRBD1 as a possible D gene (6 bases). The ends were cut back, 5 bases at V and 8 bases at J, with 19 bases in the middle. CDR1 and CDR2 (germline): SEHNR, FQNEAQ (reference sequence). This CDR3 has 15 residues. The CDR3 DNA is TGTGCCAGCAGCCCCAGGGGTTCTACCGGCGATGAGCAGTTCTTC. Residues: CASSPRGSTGDEQFF.

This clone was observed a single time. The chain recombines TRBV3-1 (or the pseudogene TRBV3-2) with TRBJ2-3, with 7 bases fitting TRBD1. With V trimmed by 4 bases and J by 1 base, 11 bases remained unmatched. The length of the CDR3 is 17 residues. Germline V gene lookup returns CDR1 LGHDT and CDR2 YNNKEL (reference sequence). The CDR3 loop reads CASSPTWDSLRTDTQYF. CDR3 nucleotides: TGTGCCAGCAGCCCAACCTGGGACAGCCTACGCACAGATACGCAGTATTTT.

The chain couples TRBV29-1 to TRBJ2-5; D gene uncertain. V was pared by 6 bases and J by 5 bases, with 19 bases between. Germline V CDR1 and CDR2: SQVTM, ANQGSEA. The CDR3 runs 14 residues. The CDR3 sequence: CSVRRSQSWETQYF. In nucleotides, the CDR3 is TGCAGCGTCCGAAGATCCCAGTCGTGGGAGACCCAGTACTTC.

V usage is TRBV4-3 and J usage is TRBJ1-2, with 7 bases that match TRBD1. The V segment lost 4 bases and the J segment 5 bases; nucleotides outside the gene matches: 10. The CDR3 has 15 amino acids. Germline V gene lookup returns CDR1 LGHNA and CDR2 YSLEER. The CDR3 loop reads CASSPSRGWEYGYTF. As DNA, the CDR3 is TGCGCCAGCAGCCCCAGCAGGGGGTGGGAGTATGGCTACACCTTC.

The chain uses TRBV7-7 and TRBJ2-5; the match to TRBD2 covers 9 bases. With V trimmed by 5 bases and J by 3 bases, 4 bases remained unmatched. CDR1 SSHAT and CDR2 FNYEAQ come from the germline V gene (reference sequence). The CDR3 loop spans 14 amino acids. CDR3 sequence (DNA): TGTGCCAGCAGCACAGCGGGAGGCGAAGAGACCCAGTACTTC. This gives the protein CASSTAGGEETQYF.

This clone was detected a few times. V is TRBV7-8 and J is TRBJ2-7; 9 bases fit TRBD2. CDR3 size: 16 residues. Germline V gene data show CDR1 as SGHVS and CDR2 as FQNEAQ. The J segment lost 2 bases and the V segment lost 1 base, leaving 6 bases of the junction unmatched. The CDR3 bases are TGTGCCAGCAGCTTAGGGACTAGCGCTTATACCTACGAGCAGTACTTC. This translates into CASSLGTSAYTYEQYF.

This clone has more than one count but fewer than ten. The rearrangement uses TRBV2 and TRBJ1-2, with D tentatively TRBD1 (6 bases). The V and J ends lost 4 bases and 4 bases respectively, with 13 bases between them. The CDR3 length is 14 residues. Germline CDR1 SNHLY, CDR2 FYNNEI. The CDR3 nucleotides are TGTGCCAGCAGTGGGGGAGGGGGGCCCTATGGCTACACCTTC. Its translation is CASSGGGGPYGYTF.

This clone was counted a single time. CDR3 amino acids: CASRGDEQYV. As DNA, the CDR3 is TGTGCCAGCAGAGGGGACGAGCAGTACGTC. This chain uses TRBV7-9 with TRBJ2-7; D might be TRBD1 (5 bases). Germline CDR1 is SEHNR and CDR2 is FQNEAQ (reference sequence). The CDR3 runs to 10 residues. V lost 6 bases and J 5 bases, leaving 5 bases between the germline ends.

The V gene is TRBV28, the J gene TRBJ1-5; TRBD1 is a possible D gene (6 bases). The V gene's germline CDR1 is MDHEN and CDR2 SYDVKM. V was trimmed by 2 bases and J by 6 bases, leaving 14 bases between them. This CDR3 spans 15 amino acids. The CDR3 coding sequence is TGTGCCAGCAGTTTACTAGGGGGAACGACTCAGCCCCAGCATTTT. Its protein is CASSLLGGTTQPQHF.

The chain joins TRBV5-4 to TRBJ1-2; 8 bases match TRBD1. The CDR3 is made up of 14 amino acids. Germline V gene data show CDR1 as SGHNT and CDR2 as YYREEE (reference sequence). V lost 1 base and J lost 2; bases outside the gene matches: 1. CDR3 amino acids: CASSLWTGNYGYTF. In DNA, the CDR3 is TGTGCCAGCAGCTTGTGGACAGGGAACTATGGCTACACCTTC. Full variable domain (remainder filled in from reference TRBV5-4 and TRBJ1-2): ETGVTQSPTHLIKTRGQQVTLRCSSQSGHNTVSWYQQALGQGPQFIFQYYREEENGRGNFPPRFSGLQFPNYSSELNVNALELDDSALYLCASSLWTGNYGYTFGSGTRLTVV.

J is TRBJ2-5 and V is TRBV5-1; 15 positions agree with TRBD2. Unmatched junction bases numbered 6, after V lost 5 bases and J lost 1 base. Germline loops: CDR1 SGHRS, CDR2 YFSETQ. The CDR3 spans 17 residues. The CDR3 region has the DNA TGCGCCAGCAGGCGGGGACTAGCGGGAGGAACCCAAGAGACCCAGTACTTC. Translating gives CASRRGLAGGTQETQYF.

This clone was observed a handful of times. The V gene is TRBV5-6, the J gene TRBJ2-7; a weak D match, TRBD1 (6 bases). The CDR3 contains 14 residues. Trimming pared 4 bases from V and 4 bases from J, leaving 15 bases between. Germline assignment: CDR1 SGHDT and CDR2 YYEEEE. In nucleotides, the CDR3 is TGTGCCAGCAGCGGGGACAACAACCTTTACGAGCAGTACGTC. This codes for CASSGDNNLYEQYV.

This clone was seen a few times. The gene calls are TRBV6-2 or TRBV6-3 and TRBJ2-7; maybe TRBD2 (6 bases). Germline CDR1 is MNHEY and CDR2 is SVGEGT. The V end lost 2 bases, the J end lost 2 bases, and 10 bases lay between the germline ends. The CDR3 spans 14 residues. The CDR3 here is CASSYQSGPYEQYF. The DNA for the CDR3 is TGTGCCAGCAGTTACCAAAGCGGGCCCTACGAGCAGTACTTC.

In DNA form, the CDR3 reads TGTGCCAGCAGTCCGACAGGGGTGAGCTATGGCTACACCTTC. This translates into CASSPTGVSYGYTF. J is TRBJ1-2 and V is TRBV6-5, with 8 bases that match TRBD1. This CDR3 has 14 amino acids. CDR1 and CDR2 (germline): MNHEY, SVGAGI. The ends lost 5 bases at V and 4 bases at J; junction bases unmatched: 6.

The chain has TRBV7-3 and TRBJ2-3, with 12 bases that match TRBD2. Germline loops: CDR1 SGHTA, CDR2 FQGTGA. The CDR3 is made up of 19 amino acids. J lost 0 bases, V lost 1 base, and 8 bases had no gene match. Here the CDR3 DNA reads TGTGCCAGCAGCTTAATGAGGACTAGCGGGGTCGCTAGCACAGATACGCAGTATTTT. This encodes CASSLMRTSGVASTDTQYF.

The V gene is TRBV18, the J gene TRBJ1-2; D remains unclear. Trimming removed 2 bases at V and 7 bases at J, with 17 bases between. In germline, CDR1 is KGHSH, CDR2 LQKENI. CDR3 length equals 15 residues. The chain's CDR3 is CASSPSYDLTGGYTF. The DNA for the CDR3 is TGTGCCAGCTCACCATCATATGATCTAACCGGTGGCTACACCTTC.

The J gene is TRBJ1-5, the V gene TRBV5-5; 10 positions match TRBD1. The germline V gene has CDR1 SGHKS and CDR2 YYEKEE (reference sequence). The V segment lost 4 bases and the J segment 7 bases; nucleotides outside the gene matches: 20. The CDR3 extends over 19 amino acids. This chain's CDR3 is CASSLKPGTGVGLGQPQHF. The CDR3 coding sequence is TGTGCCAGCAGCCTAAAACCCGGGACAGGGGTTGGTTTGGGGCAGCCCCAGCATTTT.